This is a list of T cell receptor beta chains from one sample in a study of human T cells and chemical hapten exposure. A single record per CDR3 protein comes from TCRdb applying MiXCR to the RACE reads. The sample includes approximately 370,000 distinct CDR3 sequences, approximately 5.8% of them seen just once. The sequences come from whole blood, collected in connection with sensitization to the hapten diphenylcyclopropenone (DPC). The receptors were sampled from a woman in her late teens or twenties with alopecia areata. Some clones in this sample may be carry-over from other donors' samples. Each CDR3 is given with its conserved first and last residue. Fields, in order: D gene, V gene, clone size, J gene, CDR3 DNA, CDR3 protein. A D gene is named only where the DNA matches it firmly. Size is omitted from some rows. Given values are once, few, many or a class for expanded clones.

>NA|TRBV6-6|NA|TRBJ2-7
TGTGCCAGCACCCAGCAGGCGTCTATCGAGCAGTACTTC
CASTQQASIEQYF
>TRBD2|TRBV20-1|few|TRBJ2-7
TGCAGTGCCCGGTCCAGCGGGGGGAGGTACGAGCAGTACTTC
CSARSSGGRYEQYF
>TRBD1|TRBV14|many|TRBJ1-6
TGTGCCAGCAGCCCTGACAGGGGCACGAATTCACCCCTCCACTTT
CASSPDRGTNSPLHF
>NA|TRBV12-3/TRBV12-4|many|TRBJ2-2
TGTGCCAGCAGTTCGGATAACACCGGGGAGCTGTTTTTT
CASSSDNTGELFF
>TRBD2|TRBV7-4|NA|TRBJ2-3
TGTGCCAGCAGCCGCGGGACTAGCGGGATCACGGATACGCAGTATTTT
CASSRGTSGITDTQYF
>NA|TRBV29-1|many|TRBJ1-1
TGCAGCGTTAGCCGGGACACTGAAGCTTTCTTT
CSVSRDTEAFF
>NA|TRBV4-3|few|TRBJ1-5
TGCGCCAGCAGCCCTTCCCGGGACAACCTCGTGTCCCAGCATTTT
CASSPSRDNLVSQHF
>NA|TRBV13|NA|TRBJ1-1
TGTGCCAGCAGCCCTGCCGGCAGGGGAGAAACTGAAGCTTTCTTT
CASSPAGRGETEAFF
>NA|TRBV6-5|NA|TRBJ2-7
TGTGCCAGCAGTTACGAGGGCAGGGGACCGTACGAGCAGTACTTC
CASSYEGRGPYEQYF
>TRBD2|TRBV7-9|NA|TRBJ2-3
TGTGCCGGGCGACAAGAAATAGCGGGGATTAGCACAGATACGCAGTATTTT
CAGRQEIAGISTDTQYF
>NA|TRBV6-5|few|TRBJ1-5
TGTGCCAGCAGTGAGGGAAACGGTCAGCCCCAGCATTTT
CASSEGNGQPQHF
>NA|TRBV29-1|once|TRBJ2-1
TGCAGCGCCCATGGGAACGGCAATGAGCAGTTCTTC
CSAHGNGNEQFF
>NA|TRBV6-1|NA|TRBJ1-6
TGTGCCAGCAGTGAAGCCCCCGGCCAGGGCCCCACCCTCCACTTT
CASSEAPGQGPTLHF
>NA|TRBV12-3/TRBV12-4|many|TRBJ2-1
TGTGCCAGCAGCATCCGGGACCACCACAATGAGCAGTTCTTC
CASSIRDHHNEQFF
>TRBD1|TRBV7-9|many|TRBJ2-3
TGTGCCAGCAGCTACCGGGACAGGGGCGCAGATACGCAGTATTTT
CASSYRDRGADTQYF
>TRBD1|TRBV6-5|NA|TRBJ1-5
TGTGCCAGCAGTCTTTACCTCCCGGGACAGGACAATCAGCCCCAGCATTTT
CASSLYLPGQDNQPQHF